This T cell receptor (beta chain) was obtained from a study of blood T cell repertoires in COVID-19. Generated by immunoSEQ multiplex PCR, the TCRdb table keeps only in-frame clones and is missing some. Of about 210,000 clones in the sample, about 80% were seen once. This clone was found once. Material for sequencing was peripheral blood. The TCR was taken from a man aged 55 to 70 with acute or convalescent COVID-19.

CDR3 sequence reads: CAISHPGTGNEKLFF. The CDR3 DNA reads as TGTGCCATCAGTCACCCCGGGACAGGCAATGAAAAACTGTTTTTT. The gene calls are TRBV10-3 and TRBJ1-4, with TRBD1 identical over 8 bases. V lost 5 bases to trimming and J lost 5 bases; unmatched junction nucleotides: 7. The germline gives CDR1 ENHRY, CDR2 SYGVKD. The CDR3 extends over 15 amino acids.